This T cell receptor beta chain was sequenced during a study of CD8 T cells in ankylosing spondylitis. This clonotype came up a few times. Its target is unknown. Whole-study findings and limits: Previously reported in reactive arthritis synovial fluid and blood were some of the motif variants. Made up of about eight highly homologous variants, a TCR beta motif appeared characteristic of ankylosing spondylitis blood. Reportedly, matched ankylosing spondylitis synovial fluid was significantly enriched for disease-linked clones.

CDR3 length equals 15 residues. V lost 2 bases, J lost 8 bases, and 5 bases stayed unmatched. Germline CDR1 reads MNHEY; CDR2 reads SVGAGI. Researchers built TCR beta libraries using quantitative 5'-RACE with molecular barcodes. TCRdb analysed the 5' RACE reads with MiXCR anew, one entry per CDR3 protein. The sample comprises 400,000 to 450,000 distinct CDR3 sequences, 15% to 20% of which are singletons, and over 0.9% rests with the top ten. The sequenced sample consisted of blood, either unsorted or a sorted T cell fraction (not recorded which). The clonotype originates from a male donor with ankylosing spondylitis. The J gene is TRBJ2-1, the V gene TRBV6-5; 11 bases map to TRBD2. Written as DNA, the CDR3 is TGTGCCAGCAGTTACAGACTAGCGGGGCTCCATGAGCAGTTCTTC. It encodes CASSYRLAGLHEQFF.